These T cell receptor beta chains were read from a single sample in a study of T cell responses to AZD1222 COVID-19 vaccine. Only in-frame clones appear in the TCRdb table, and some are missing; sequencing was by immunoSEQ multiplex PCR. The repertoire holds some 94,000 clones, roughly 92% seen once, with more than 9.5% in the top ten. The sample consisted of peripheral blood, taken on day 0 of AZD1222 vaccination. These receptors all stem from an adult in good health. Each CDR3 is given with its conserved first and last residue. The D gene is left open where the match is weak. Clone size appears in some rows only: once, few, many, or a class for an expanded clone.

abundance: NA
d_gene: TRBD1
j_gene: TRBJ1-4
v_gene: TRBV19
CDR3nt: TGTGCCAGTAGTATGGTGACAGGGGCCGCGGGTGAAAAACTGTTTTTT
CDR3aa: CASSMVTGAAGEKLFF

abundance: NA
d_gene: NA
j_gene: TRBJ1-2
v_gene: TRBV30
CDR3nt: TGTGCCTGGAGTGTACTAAGGGTTGGCTACACCTTC
CDR3aa: CAWSVLRVGYTF

abundance: NA
d_gene: TRBD2
j_gene: TRBJ2-3
v_gene: TRBV6-6
CDR3nt: TGTGCCAGCAGCCTAGGACTAGCGGGGGGGGACGAGACGCAGTATTTT
CDR3aa: CASSLGLAGGDETQYF

abundance: once
d_gene: NA
j_gene: TRBJ1-6
v_gene: TRBV5-1
CDR3nt: TGCGCCAGCAGCTTGGGCGGTCCCACGGCCCCGGGACATAATTCACCCCTCCACTTT
CDR3aa: CASSLGGPTAPGHNSPLHF

abundance: NA
d_gene: NA
j_gene: TRBJ1-5
v_gene: TRBV27
CDR3nt: TGTGCCACACACCGGGGGGGCTCTCAGCCCCAGCATTTT
CDR3aa: CATHRGGSQPQHF

abundance: NA
d_gene: TRBD1
j_gene: TRBJ2-7
v_gene: TRBV6-1
CDR3nt: TGTGCCAGCAGTGAAGTTGCCGGGACAGGGGGCGCCGAGCAGTACTTC
CDR3aa: CASSEVAGTGGAEQYF

abundance: once
d_gene: NA
j_gene: TRBJ1-1
v_gene: TRBV4-1
CDR3nt: TGCGCCAGCAGCCAAGTTGTTTCTGGGGCGAGGACTGAAGCTTTCTTT
CDR3aa: CASSQVVSGARTEAFF

abundance: NA
d_gene: TRBD1
j_gene: TRBJ1-5
v_gene: TRBV28
CDR3nt: TGTGCCACCTCGGGACAGGGCCAGCCCCAGCATTTT
CDR3aa: CATSGQGQPQHF

abundance: NA
d_gene: NA
j_gene: TRBJ1-1
v_gene: TRBV7-2
CDR3nt: TGTGCCAGCAGCTTAGTGGGGTTAAAGGGTAAGCACACTGAAGCTTTCTTT
CDR3aa: CASSLVGLKGKHTEAFF

abundance: once
d_gene: NA
j_gene: TRBJ2-3
v_gene: TRBV6-5
CDR3nt: TGTGCCGCGGCTTTCGGGGTCACAGATACGCAGTATTTT
CDR3aa: CAAAFGVTDTQYF

abundance: NA
d_gene: NA
j_gene: TRBJ2-2
v_gene: TRBV5-4
CDR3nt: TGTGCCAGCAGCTTGGTGGCGTCGGACGGGGAGCTGTTTTTT
CDR3aa: CASSLVASDGELFF

abundance: NA
d_gene: NA
j_gene: TRBJ1-1
v_gene: TRBV10-3
CDR3nt: TGTGCCATCTCAAGCGGGGACACTGAAGCTTTCTTT
CDR3aa: CAISSGDTEAFF

abundance: NA
d_gene: TRBD1
j_gene: TRBJ2-7
v_gene: TRBV7-9
CDR3nt: TGTGCCAGCAGCTGGGGACAGGGCGACTTAGACGAGCAGTACTTC
CDR3aa: CASSWGQGDLDEQYF

abundance: NA
d_gene: NA
j_gene: TRBJ1-6
v_gene: TRBV7-3
CDR3nt: TGTGCCAGCAGCTTAACGACAGATTCACCCCTCCACTTT
CDR3aa: CASSLTTDSPLHF

abundance: NA
d_gene: NA
j_gene: TRBJ2-5
v_gene: TRBV7-2
CDR3nt: TGTGCCAGCAGCTTTGTCAGCCAAGAGACCCAGTACTTC
CDR3aa: CASSFVSQETQYF

abundance: NA
d_gene: TRBD1
j_gene: TRBJ1-2
v_gene: TRBV18
CDR3nt: TGTGCCAGCTCACCCGGGACAGGGGCTAACTATGGCTACACCTTC
CDR3aa: CASSPGTGANYGYTF

abundance: once
d_gene: TRBD2
j_gene: TRBJ2-1
v_gene: TRBV28
CDR3nt: TGTGCCAGCAGACCTAGCGGGAGAAACAATGAGCAGTTCTTC
CDR3aa: CASRPSGRNNEQFF

abundance: NA
d_gene: TRBD1
j_gene: TRBJ2-7
v_gene: TRBV7-9
CDR3nt: TGTGCCAGCAGCGTCACAGGGGGCGGGTACGAGCAGTACTTC
CDR3aa: CASSVTGGGYEQYF

abundance: once
d_gene: NA
j_gene: TRBJ1-3
v_gene: TRBV4-3
CDR3nt: TGCGCCAGCAGCCAAGATGAGAGACTGCACTCTGGAAACACCATATATTTT
CDR3aa: CASSQDERLHSGNTIYF

abundance: few
d_gene: TRBD2
j_gene: TRBJ2-1
v_gene: TRBV27
CDR3nt: TGTGCCAGCAGTCGCCGCGCCGGGACTAGCGGGAGCAATGAGCAGTTCTTC
CDR3aa: CASSRRAGTSGSNEQFF

abundance: NA
d_gene: TRBD1
j_gene: TRBJ1-4
v_gene: TRBV29-1
CDR3nt: TGCAGCGTGGCAGGACAGGGAGGCGAAAAACTGTTTTTT
CDR3aa: CSVAGQGGEKLFF

abundance: NA
d_gene: NA
j_gene: TRBJ2-5
v_gene: TRBV3-1/TRBV3-2
CDR3nt: TGTGCCAGCAGCCAAGTAGGGGAGACCCAGTACTTC
CDR3aa: CASSQVGETQYF

abundance: NA
d_gene: NA
j_gene: TRBJ1-3
v_gene: TRBV28
CDR3nt: TGTGCCAGCAGCATTTCGGCTGGAAACACCATATATTTT
CDR3aa: CASSISAGNTIYF

abundance: few
d_gene: NA
j_gene: TRBJ1-4
v_gene: TRBV9
CDR3nt: TGTGCCAGCAGCGCATCAGGGCTTAGTGAAAAACTGTTTTTT
CDR3aa: CASSASGLSEKLFF

abundance: NA
d_gene: NA
j_gene: TRBJ1-1
v_gene: TRBV30
CDR3nt: TGTGCCTGGAGTGTCTCAAGAACTCAAGCTTTCTTT
CDR3aa: CAWSVSRTQAFF

abundance: once
d_gene: NA
j_gene: TRBJ1-2
v_gene: TRBV7-9
CDR3nt: TGTGCCAGCAGCTTATCAGTCGCGGGTATCAATGGCTACACCTTC
CDR3aa: CASSLSVAGINGYTF

abundance: NA
d_gene: NA
j_gene: TRBJ1-1
v_gene: TRBV28
CDR3nt: TGTGCCAGCAGTTTCCGTTTGGAGGCCACTGAAGCTTTCTTT
CDR3aa: CASSFRLEATEAFF

abundance: NA
d_gene: TRBD2
j_gene: TRBJ2-5
v_gene: TRBV29-1
CDR3nt: TGCAGCCCGGGGACTAGCGGGAGGGCCGCGGAGACCCAGTACTTC
CDR3aa: CSPGTSGRAAETQYF

abundance: NA
d_gene: NA
j_gene: TRBJ1-6
v_gene: TRBV28
CDR3nt: TGTGCCAGCAGCCCTGATGGCTCCTATAATTCACCCCTCCACTTT
CDR3aa: CASSPDGSYNSPLHF

abundance: NA
d_gene: TRBD2
j_gene: TRBJ2-1
v_gene: TRBV6-4
CDR3nt: TGTGCCAGCAGTGACCGGCTAGCGGGAGATGAGCAGTTCTTC
CDR3aa: CASSDRLAGDEQFF

abundance: NA
d_gene: TRBD2
j_gene: TRBJ2-7
v_gene: TRBV3-1/TRBV3-2
CDR3nt: TGTGCCAGCAGCCAACCGAGAGCGGGGGGGTTGTTCGAGCAGTACTTC
CDR3aa: CASSQPRAGGLFEQYF

abundance: once
d_gene: TRBD1
j_gene: TRBJ2-7
v_gene: TRBV28
CDR3nt: TGTGCCAGCTCCCCCCGACAGGGTCGGGAGCAGTACTTC
CDR3aa: CASSPRQGREQYF

abundance: NA
d_gene: NA
j_gene: TRBJ1-1
v_gene: TRBV5-1
CDR3nt: TGCGCCAGCAGCTTGGCGGAGGCCTACACTGAAGCTTTCTTT
CDR3aa: CASSLAEAYTEAFF

abundance: NA
d_gene: NA
j_gene: TRBJ1-2
v_gene: TRBV3-1/TRBV3-2
CDR3nt: TGTGCCAGCAGCCAAGGAGGGACCGGCTACACCTTC
CDR3aa: CASSQGGTGYTF

abundance: NA
d_gene: NA
j_gene: TRBJ1-2
v_gene: TRBV7-7
CDR3nt: TGTGCTAGCAGTTCGGGGCTGATCTATGGCTACACCTTC
CDR3aa: CASSSGLIYGYTF

abundance: NA
d_gene: TRBD1
j_gene: TRBJ1-2
v_gene: TRBV4-2
CDR3nt: TGTGCCAGCAGCCAAGTTCTCGGTCCGCCAGGACAGGGTGGCTACACCTTC
CDR3aa: CASSQVLGPPGQGGYTF

abundance: once
d_gene: TRBD1
j_gene: TRBJ2-7
v_gene: TRBV2
CDR3nt: TGTGCCAGCACCGAGGGGGACAGGGGACCCTACGAGCAGTACTTC
CDR3aa: CASTEGDRGPYEQYF